The clone carrying this T cell receptor beta chain was seen only a few times. No antigen is known for it. V lost 6 bases and J lost 6; bases outside the gene matches: 8. The V gene's germline CDR1 is DFQATT and CDR2 SNEGSKA (reference sequence). The CDR3 is made up of 14 amino acids. This record belongs to a study of blood T cells in healthy people across ages. Findings of the study overall: As age increased, TCR beta diversity per million T cells fell in a roughly linear fashion. Greater diversity and more naive CD4+ cells were seen in long-lived donors than in aged donors.

Each sample yielded at least 6.5 million isolated PBMCs. The use of a sample-barcoded 5' primer and a J-beta primer mix characterized a second PCR of about 6 to 11 cycles. Each cDNA molecule received a tag from a template-switch adaptor that had 12 random nucleotides. Using its own MiXCR run on the 5' RACE reads, TCRdb lists one record per CDR3 protein. The sample shows approximately 1,100,000 distinct CDR3 sequences, more than 40% of them seen only once. The chain uses TRBV20-1 and TRBJ2-1; 10 bases agree with TRBD1. The TCR sequence derives from a woman aged 60-70 years in good health. Sequenced material: blood. CDR3 sequence (DNA): TGCAGTGCCGTCAGGGACAGGGGTGCCAATGAGCAGTTCTTC. Translation gives CSAVRDRGANEQFF.